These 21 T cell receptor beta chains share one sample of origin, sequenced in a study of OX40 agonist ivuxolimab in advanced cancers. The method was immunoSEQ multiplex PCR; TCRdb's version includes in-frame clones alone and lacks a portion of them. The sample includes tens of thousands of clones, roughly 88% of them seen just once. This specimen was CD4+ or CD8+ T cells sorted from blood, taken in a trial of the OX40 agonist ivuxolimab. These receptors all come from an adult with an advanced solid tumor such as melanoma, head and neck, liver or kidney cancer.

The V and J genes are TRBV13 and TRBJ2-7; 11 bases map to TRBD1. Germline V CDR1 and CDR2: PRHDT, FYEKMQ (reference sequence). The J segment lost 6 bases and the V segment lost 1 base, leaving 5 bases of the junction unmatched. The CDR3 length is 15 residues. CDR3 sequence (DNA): TGTGCCAGCAGCTTAGCTGGACAGGGGGCTGGCGAGCAGTACTTC. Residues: CASSLAGQGAGEQYF.

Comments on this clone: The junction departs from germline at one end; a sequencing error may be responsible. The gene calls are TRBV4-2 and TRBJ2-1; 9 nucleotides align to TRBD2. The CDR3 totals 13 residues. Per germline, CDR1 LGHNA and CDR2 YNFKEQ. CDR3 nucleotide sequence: TGTGCCAGCAGCCAAGATCAACTAGCGGGCCCTCTCTTC. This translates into CASSQDQLAGPLF.

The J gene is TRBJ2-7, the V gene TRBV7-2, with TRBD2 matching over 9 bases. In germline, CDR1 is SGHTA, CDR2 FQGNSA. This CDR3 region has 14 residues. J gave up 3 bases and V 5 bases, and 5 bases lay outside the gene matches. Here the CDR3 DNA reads TGTGCCAGCAGCAAGGTTAGCGGGAGCTACGAGCAGTACTTC. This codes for CASSKVSGSYEQYF.

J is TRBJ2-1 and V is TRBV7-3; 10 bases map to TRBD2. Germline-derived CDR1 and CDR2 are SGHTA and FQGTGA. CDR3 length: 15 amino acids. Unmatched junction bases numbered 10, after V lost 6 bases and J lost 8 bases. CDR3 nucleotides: TGTGCCAGCAGTCCCGGACTAGCGGCTTGGGATGAGCAGTTCTTC. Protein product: CASSPGLAAWDEQFF.

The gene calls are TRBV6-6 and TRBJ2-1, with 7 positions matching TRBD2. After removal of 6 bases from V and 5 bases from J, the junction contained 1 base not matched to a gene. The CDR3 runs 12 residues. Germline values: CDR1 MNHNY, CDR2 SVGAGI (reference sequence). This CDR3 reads CASRLANNEQFF. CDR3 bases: TGTGCCAGCAGACTAGCGAACAATGAGCAGTTCTTC.

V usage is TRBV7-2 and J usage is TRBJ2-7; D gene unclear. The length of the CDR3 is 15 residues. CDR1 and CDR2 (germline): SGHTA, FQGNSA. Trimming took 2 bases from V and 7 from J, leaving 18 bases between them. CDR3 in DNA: TGTGCCAGCAGCTTATCTGGTCTGACCACGGAAGAGCAGTACTTC. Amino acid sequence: CASSLSGLTTEEQYF.

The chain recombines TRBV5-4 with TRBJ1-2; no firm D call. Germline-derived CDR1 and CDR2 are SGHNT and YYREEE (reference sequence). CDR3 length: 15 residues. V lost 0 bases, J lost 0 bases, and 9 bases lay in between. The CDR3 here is CASSLAREANYGYTF. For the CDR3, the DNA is TGTGCCAGCAGCTTGGCTCGGGAAGCTAACTATGGCTACACCTTC.

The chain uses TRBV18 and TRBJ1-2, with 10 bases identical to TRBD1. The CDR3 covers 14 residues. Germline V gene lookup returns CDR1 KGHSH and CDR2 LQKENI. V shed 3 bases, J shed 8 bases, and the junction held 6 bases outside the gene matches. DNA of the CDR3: TGTGCCAGCTCACCTAGTGGACAGGGGGTCGGCTACACCTTC. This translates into CASSPSGQGVGYTF.

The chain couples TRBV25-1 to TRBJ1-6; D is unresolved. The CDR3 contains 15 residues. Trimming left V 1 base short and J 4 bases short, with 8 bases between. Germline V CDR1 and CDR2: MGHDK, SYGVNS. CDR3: CASSESEMYNSPLHF. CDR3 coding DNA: TGTGCCAGCAGTGAATCTGAGATGTATAATTCACCCCTCCACTTT.

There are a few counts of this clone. The CDR3 reads CASSSKGTLNTEAFF. The CDR3 DNA reads TGTGCCAGCAGCTCCAAAGGGACTTTGAACACTGAAGCTTTCTTT. The chain recombines TRBV7-9 with TRBJ1-1; perhaps TRBD1 as D (5 bases). The CDR3 sequence is 15 residues long. V was trimmed by 4 bases and J by 0 bases, leaving 12 bases between them. From germline, CDR1 is SEHNR and CDR2 FQNEAQ (reference sequence).

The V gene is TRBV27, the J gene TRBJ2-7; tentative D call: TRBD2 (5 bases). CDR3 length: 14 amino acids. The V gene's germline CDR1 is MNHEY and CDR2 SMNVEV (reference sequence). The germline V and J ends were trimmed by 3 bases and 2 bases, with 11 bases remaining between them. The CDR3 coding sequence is TGTGCCAGCAGTTTCGGACGGGGAGCCTACGAGCAGTACTTC. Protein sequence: CASSFGRGAYEQYF.

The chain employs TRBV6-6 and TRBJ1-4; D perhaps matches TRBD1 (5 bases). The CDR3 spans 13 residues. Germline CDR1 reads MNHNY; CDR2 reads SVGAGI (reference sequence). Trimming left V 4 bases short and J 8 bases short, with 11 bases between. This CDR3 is CASSSPWGEKLFF. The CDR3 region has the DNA TGTGCCAGCAGTTCGCCGTGGGGGGAAAAACTGTTTTTT.

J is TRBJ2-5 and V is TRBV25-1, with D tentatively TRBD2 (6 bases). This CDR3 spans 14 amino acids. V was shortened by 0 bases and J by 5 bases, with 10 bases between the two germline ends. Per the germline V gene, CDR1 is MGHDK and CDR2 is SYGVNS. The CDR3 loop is CASSEYRGTETQYF. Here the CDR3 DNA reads TGTGCCAGCAGTGAATATCGGGGGACGGAGACCCAGTACTTC.

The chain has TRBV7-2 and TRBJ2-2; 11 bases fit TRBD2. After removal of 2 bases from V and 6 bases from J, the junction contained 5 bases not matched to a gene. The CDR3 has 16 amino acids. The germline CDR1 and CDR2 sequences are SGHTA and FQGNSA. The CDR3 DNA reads TGTGCCAGCAGCTTAACTAGCGGGAGAGTGGCCGGGGAGCTGTTTTTT. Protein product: CASSLTSGRVAGELFF.

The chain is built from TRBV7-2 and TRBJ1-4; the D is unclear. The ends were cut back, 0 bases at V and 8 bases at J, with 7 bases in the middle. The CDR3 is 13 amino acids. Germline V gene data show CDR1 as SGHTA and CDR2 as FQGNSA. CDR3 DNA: TGTGCCAGCAGCTTAGCCCTTGAGGAAAAACTGTTTTTT. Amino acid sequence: CASSLALEEKLFF. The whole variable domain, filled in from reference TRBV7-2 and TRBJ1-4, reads GAGVSQSPSNKVTEKGKDVELRCDPISGHTALYWYRQSLGQGLEFLIYFQGNSAPDKSGLPSDRFSAERTGGSVSTLTIQRTQQEDSAVYLCASSLALEEKLFFGSGTQLSVL.

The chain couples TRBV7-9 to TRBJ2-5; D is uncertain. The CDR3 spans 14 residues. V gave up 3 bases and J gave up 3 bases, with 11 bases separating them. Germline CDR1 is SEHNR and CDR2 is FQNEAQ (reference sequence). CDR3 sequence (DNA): TGTGCCAGCAGCTTGTTGGCCGACAAAGAGACCCAGTACTTC. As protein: CASSLLADKETQYF.

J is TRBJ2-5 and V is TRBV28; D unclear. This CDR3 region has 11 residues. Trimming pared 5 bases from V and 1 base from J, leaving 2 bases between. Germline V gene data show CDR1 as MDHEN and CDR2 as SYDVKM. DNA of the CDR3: TGTGCCAGCAGTACCCAAGAGACCCAGTACTTC. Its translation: CASSTQETQYF.

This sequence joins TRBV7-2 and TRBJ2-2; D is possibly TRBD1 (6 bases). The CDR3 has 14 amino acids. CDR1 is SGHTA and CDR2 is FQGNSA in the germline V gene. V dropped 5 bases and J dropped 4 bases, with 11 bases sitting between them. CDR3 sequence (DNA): TGTGCCAGCAGCCGTCGACAGGCCACCGGGGAGCTGTTTTTT. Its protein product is CASSRRQATGELFF.

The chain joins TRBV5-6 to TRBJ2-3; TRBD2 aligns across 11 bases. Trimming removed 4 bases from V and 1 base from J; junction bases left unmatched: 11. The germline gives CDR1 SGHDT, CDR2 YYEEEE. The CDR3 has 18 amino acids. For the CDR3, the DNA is TGTGCCAGCAGCGTCCGATTAGTTAGCGGGAGGGGCACAGATACGCAGTATTTT. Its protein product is CASSVRLVSGRGTDTQYF.

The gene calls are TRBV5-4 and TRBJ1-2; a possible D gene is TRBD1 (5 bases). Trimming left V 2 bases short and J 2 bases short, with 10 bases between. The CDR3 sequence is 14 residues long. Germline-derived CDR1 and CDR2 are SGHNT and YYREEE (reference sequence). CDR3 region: CASSFAGTNYGYTF. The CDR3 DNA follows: TGTGCCAGCAGCTTCGCGGGGACCAACTATGGCTACACCTTC. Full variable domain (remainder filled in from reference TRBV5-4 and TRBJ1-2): ETGVTQSPTHLIKTRGQQVTLRCSSQSGHNTVSWYQQALGQGPQFIFQYYREEENGRGNFPPRFSGLQFPNYSSELNVNALELDDSALYLCASSFAGTNYGYTFGSGTRLTVV.

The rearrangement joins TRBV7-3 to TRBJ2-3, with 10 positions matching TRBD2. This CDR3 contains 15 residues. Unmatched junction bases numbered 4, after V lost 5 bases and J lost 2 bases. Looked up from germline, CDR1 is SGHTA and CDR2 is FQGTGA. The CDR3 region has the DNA TGTGCCAGCAGCGTCACTAGCGGGAACACAGATACGCAGTATTTT. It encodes CASSVTSGNTDTQYF.